Following are 30 T cell receptor beta chains from one sample sequenced in a study of CD8 T cells in Susac syndrome. Random hexamers served to reverse transcribe roughly 0.45 to 1 ug RNA. Using its own MiXCR run on the immunoSEQ multiplex PCR reads, TCRdb lists one record per CDR3 protein. The data contain 130,000 to 150,000 distinct CDR3 sequences, approximately 95% of them seen just once; the ten biggest clones take up approximately 0.25%. Sequenced input: CD8+ T cells from PBMCs. Source of these receptors: a human donor in good health.

The rearrangement joins TRBV12-3 or TRBV12-4 to TRBJ2-7, with 8 bases that match TRBD1. The junction had 13 bases not matched to a gene; V was cut back by 5 bases and J by 4 bases. The length of the CDR3 is 16 residues. This CDR3 reads CASSLTGAALGYEQYF. In DNA, the CDR3 is TGTGCCAGCAGTCTGACAGGGGCCGCTTTGGGGTACGAGCAGTACTTC.

The genes are TRBV29-1 and TRBJ2-5; TRBD2 aligns across 11 bases. V lost 3 bases, J lost 0 bases, and 3 bases stayed unmatched. Germline values: CDR1 SQVTM, CDR2 ANQGSEA. The CDR3 totals 15 residues. The CDR3 bases are TGCAGCGTTGATGCTAGCGGGAGGTACCAAGAGACCCAGTACTTC. Its protein is CSVDASGRYQETQYF.

The rearrangement uses TRBV12-3 or TRBV12-4 and TRBJ1-5; D call uncertain. The CDR3 has 15 residues. The germline V and J ends were trimmed by 6 bases and 3 bases, with 15 bases remaining between them. Here the CDR3 DNA reads TGTGCCAGCAGGGCCGTGGGCGGTATCAATCAGCCCCAGCATTTT. As protein: CASRAVGGINQPQHF.

V usage is TRBV28 and J usage is TRBJ1-2; possible D gene TRBD1, 5 bases. Germline CDR1 is MDHEN and CDR2 is SYDVKM. This CDR3 region has 15 residues. Between the trimmed V and J ends, which lost 5 bases and 4 bases, there was a span of 17 bases. The CDR3 DNA is TGTGCCAGCAGTGACAATCGACAGATCCTCTATGGCTACACCTTC. This encodes CASSDNRQILYGYTF.

This sequence joins TRBV13 and TRBJ1-1; tentative D call: TRBD1 (6 bases). With 6 bases removed from V and 4 bases from J, the gap between germline ends came to 15 bases. Germline V gene data show CDR1 as PRHDT and CDR2 as FYEKMQ (reference sequence). The CDR3 runs 14 residues. This CDR3 reads CASRGSTGSTEAFF. The CDR3 bases are TGTGCCAGCAGGGGATCAACAGGGTCCACTGAAGCTTTCTTT.

This CDR3 reads CASSPPGGRYNEQFF. CDR3 nucleotide sequence: TGTGCCAGCAGCCCTCCTGGCGGACGCTACAATGAGCAGTTCTTC. The rearrangement joins TRBV7-9 to TRBJ2-1; D ambiguous. Trimming left V 5 bases short and J 3 bases short, with 14 bases between. In germline, CDR1 is SEHNR, CDR2 FQNEAQ (reference sequence). CDR3 length: 15 amino acids.

The J gene is TRBJ2-7, the V gene TRBV3-1; D is unresolved. The CDR3 is 15 residues long. Germline lookup yields CDR1 LGHDT and CDR2 YNNKEL (reference sequence). V was shortened by 2 bases and J by 3 bases, with 14 bases between the two germline ends. In DNA form, the CDR3 reads TGTGCCAGCAGCCAACTGTCCCCGGTAGGCTACGAGCAGTACTTC. Its protein product is CASSQLSPVGYEQYF.

The chain links TRBV6-4 to TRBJ1-1; D unresolved. The CDR3 has 13 amino acids. Germline-derived CDR1 and CDR2 are MRHNA and SNTAGT. Trimming took off 6 bases at V and 1 base at J, with 9 bases between the two ends. CDR3 sequence reads: CASSQTTNTEAFF. The CDR3 region has the DNA TGTGCCAGCAGCCAGACAACGAACACTGAAGCTTTCTTT.

The V call is TRBV19, the J call TRBJ2-7; D possibly uses TRBD1 or TRBD2 (5 bases each). The CDR3 runs 14 residues. The V and J ends lost 5 bases and 2 bases respectively, with 13 bases between them. CDR1 is LNHDA and CDR2 is SQIVND in the germline V gene (reference sequence). The CDR3 bases are TGTGCCAGTAGTGCCGGGACCGACACCTACGAGCAGTACTTC. Translating it yields CASSAGTDTYEQYF.

In this sample, this clonotype turned up a few times. The V gene is TRBV5-4, the J gene TRBJ2-7; 7 bases are shared with TRBD2. CDR1 is SGHNT, CDR2 YYREEE, per germline (reference sequence). CDR3 length: 14 residues. Trimming at V came to 0 bases and at J to 7 bases, leaving 7 bases not matched to a gene. DNA for the CDR3: TGTGCCAGCAGCTTGGGAGCGGGACCCGGGGAGCAGTACTTC. Protein product: CASSLGAGPGEQYF.

The chain joins TRBV3-1 to TRBJ2-1, with D unresolved. The CDR3 totals 16 residues. V shed 4 bases and J shed 5 bases, with 18 bases lying between them. The germline V gene encodes CDR1 LGHDT and CDR2 YNNKEL (reference sequence). As DNA, the CDR3 is TGTGCCAGCAGCCCTTGGACGAGACACCCGGACAATGAGCAGTTCTTC. This codes for CASSPWTRHPDNEQFF.

This chain connects TRBV7-9 to TRBJ2-3; D perhaps matches TRBD2 (6 bases). V was clipped by 5 bases and J by 4 bases, with 16 bases between them. The length of the CDR3 is 15 residues. CDR1 is SEHNR, CDR2 FQNEAQ, per germline (reference sequence). The CDR3 sequence: CASSGIDGGADTQYF. The CDR3, as DNA: TGTGCCAGCAGCGGGATCGACGGGGGTGCAGATACGCAGTATTTT.

The CDR3 is CASSLEAAGGYTGELFF. CDR3 bases: TGTGCCAGCAGCTTAGAGGCAGCGGGAGGCTACACCGGGGAGCTGTTTTTT. The V and J genes are TRBV7-9 and TRBJ2-2; TRBD2 matches 9 bases. V shed 1 base, J shed 3 bases, and the junction held 6 bases outside the gene matches. The CDR3 extends over 17 amino acids. Germline CDR1 reads SEHNR; CDR2 reads FQNEAQ (reference sequence).

The genes are TRBV27 and TRBJ2-7, with D perhaps matching TRBD2 (6 bases). This CDR3 has 16 residues. The germline gives CDR1 MNHEY, CDR2 SMNVEV (reference sequence). V was clipped by 3 bases and J by 0 bases, with 15 bases between them. For the CDR3, the DNA is TGTGCCAGCAGTTTCGCTAGCGAGAGCATCTCCTACGAGCAGTACTTC. Amino acids: CASSFASESISYEQYF.

The J gene is TRBJ2-3, the V gene TRBV24-1, with 7 bases identical to TRBD2. CDR1 and CDR2 from the germline V gene are KGHDR and SFDVKD. J was trimmed by 4 bases and V by 9 bases; bases with no gene match: 3. CDR3 length: 12 amino acids. In DNA form, the CDR3 reads TGTGCCACCGGCGGGGGTGCAGATACGCAGTATTTT. Translated, it gives CATGGGADTQYF.

The V and J genes are TRBV20-1 and TRBJ2-3; 7 bases line up with TRBD2. With V trimmed by 4 bases and J by 0 bases, 4 bases remained unmatched. Per the germline V gene, CDR1 is DFQATT and CDR2 is SNEGSKA (reference sequence). CDR3 length equals 14 residues. The CDR3 region has the DNA TGCAGTGCTATTACTAGCGATAGCACAGATACGCAGTATTTT. It encodes CSAITSDSTDTQYF.

The V gene is TRBV4-3, the J gene TRBJ2-7; 10 positions agree with TRBD2. V was pared by 5 bases and J by 5 bases, with 6 bases of the junction left unmatched. The CDR3 runs to 14 residues. Looked up from germline, CDR1 is LGHNA and CDR2 is YSLEER. CDR3 nucleotide sequence: TGCGCCAGCAGCGAGCGGGAGGGCCTCGACGAGCAGTACTTC. It is translated as CASSEREGLDEQYF.

The rearrangement joins TRBV14 to TRBJ1-4; no clear D gene. The CDR3 sequence is 13 residues long. CDR1 is SGHDN, CDR2 FVKESK, per germline. V was pared by 4 bases and J by 8 bases, with 11 bases between. This CDR3 reads CASSPGYREKLFF. The CDR3 DNA sequence: TGTGCCAGCAGCCCCGGGTATAGGGAAAAACTGTTTTTT.

The chain uses TRBV4-3 and TRBJ2-7; D remains unclear. Trimming took off 0 bases at V and 2 bases at J, with 8 bases between the two ends. Germline V lookup: CDR1 LGHNA, CDR2 YSLEER. CDR3 size: 14 residues. CDR3 residues: CASSQENSPYEQYF. The CDR3 DNA sequence: TGCGCCAGCAGCCAAGAGAATAGTCCCTACGAGCAGTACTTC.

The chain has TRBV6-2 or TRBV6-3 and TRBJ1-1; no firm D call. V was cut by 6 bases and J by 8 bases, with 22 bases left in between. The length of the CDR3 is 15 residues. In germline, CDR1 is MNHEY, CDR2 SVGEGT. The DNA of the CDR3 is TGTGCCAGCAGACCCCCGCCCTCGGGAGGTCGGGAAGCTTTCTTT. It yields the protein CASRPPPSGGREAFF.

The gene calls are TRBV12-3 or TRBV12-4 and TRBJ2-1; 9 nucleotides align to TRBD2. The CDR3 is made up of 14 amino acids. V trimming: 3 bases; J trimming: 9 bases; junction bases outside the gene matches: 6. CDR3 residues: CASSLGLARGEQFF. In DNA, the CDR3 is TGTGCCAGCAGTTTGGGACTAGCCCGAGGTGAGCAGTTCTTC.

This rearrangement joins TRBV4-2 to TRBJ2-7; no clear D gene. The V end was cut by 1 base, the J end by 3 bases, with 13 bases between. In germline, CDR1 is LGHNA, CDR2 YNFKEQ. The CDR3 sequence is 15 residues long. The CDR3 nucleotides are TGTGCCAGCAGCCAAGGGACGGGCTCGGGCTACGAGCAGTACTTC. Residues: CASSQGTGSGYEQYF.

V is TRBV7-9 and J is TRBJ2-1; D remains ambiguous. This CDR3 is 15 amino acids long. V lost 0 bases and J 0 bases, leaving 6 bases between the germline ends. The germline V gene encodes CDR1 SEHNR and CDR2 FQNEAQ (reference sequence). CDR3 bases: TGTGCCAGCAGCTTAGCGGCCGGCTCCTACAATGAGCAGTTCTTC. It specifies CASSLAAGSYNEQFF.

The chain links TRBV12-3 or TRBV12-4 to TRBJ1-1; D unclear. The length of the CDR3 is 12 residues. V was trimmed by 5 bases and J by 6 bases, leaving 10 bases between them. Here the CDR3 DNA reads TGTGCCAGCAGTCGAGGTATAGCTGAAGCTTTCTTT. Translation: CASSRGIAEAFF.

The chain uses TRBV13 and TRBJ2-3; no reliable D call. The V end lost 0 bases, the J end lost 2 bases, and 9 bases lay between the germline ends. There are 15 residues in the CDR3. Germline V CDR1 and CDR2: PRHDT, FYEKMQ (reference sequence). CDR3 sequence reads: CASSLGGIPTDTQYF. The CDR3 coding sequence is TGTGCCAGCAGCTTAGGGGGGATTCCCACAGATACGCAGTATTTT.

The chain recombines TRBV3-1 with TRBJ2-5; D is uncertain. This CDR3 comprises 16 residues. Looked up from germline, CDR1 is LGHDT and CDR2 is YNNKEL (reference sequence). V was cut by 0 bases and J by 2 bases, with 13 bases left in between. CDR3 loop: CASSQDEAYLQETQYF. CDR3 nucleotides: TGTGCCAGCAGCCAAGATGAAGCCTACCTTCAAGAGACCCAGTACTTC.

This rearrangement joins TRBV2 to TRBJ2-5; D uncertain. This CDR3 comprises 13 residues. Trimming removed 2 bases from V and 3 bases from J, with 7 bases in between. Germline-derived CDR1 and CDR2 are SNHLY and FYNNEI. The CDR3 DNA follows: TGTGCCAGCAGTGAAAGCTACAAAGAGACCCAGTACTTC. Translated, it gives CASSESYKETQYF.

The J gene is TRBJ1-2, the V gene TRBV3-1; tentative D call: TRBD1 (5 bases). This CDR3 spans 14 amino acids. In germline, CDR1 is LGHDT, CDR2 YNNKEL (reference sequence). The germline V and J ends were trimmed by 2 bases and 4 bases, with 11 bases remaining between them. The CDR3 protein is CASSQTGTVYGYTF. Here the CDR3 DNA reads TGTGCCAGCAGCCAAACCGGGACCGTCTATGGCTACACCTTC.

This chain connects TRBV2 to TRBJ1-3, with 7 bases matching TRBD1. The CDR3 contains 14 residues. From germline, CDR1 is SNHLY and CDR2 FYNNEI. V shed 3 bases and J 4 bases; nucleotides not matched to a gene: 3. As DNA, the CDR3 is TGTGCCAGCAGTGAGACAGGGAGCGGAAACACCATATATTTT. This codes for CASSETGSGNTIYF.

The V gene is TRBV3-1, the J gene TRBJ2-7; 9 nucleotides line up with TRBD1. The CDR3 runs 16 residues. Germline CDR1 and CDR2: LGHDT and YNNKEL (reference sequence). V was clipped by 3 bases and J by 2 bases; unmatched bases: 8. The CDR3 DNA reads as TGTGCCAGCAGCCACCCGGACAGGGGATTTCCCTACGAGCAGTACTTC. Its translation is CASSHPDRGFPYEQYF.